A single sample gave rise to the 8 T cell receptor beta chains below, sequenced in a study of T cell responses to AZD1222 COVID-19 vaccine. Clones were sequenced by immunoSEQ multiplex PCR, and TCRdb holds only the in-frame ones, with some missing. The sample gives approximately 200,000 clones, 90% to 95% of which show up once; roughly 9.2% is in the top ten. Sequenced here: peripheral blood, sampled on day 0 of AZD1222 vaccination. The receptors were gathered from an adult in good health.

On this clone itself: The same CDR3 is also encoded by other DNA sequences in this sample. The chain recombines TRBV19 with TRBJ1-5; D ambiguous. V lost 3 bases and J lost 6, with 12 bases in between. Germline V gene data show CDR1 as LNHDA and CDR2 as SQIVND (reference sequence). The CDR3 runs to 14 residues. The DNA for the CDR3 is TGTGCCAGTAGTATTCAAGGGTCGGGTCAGCCCCAGCATTTT. Translating gives CASSIQGSGQPQHF.

In its sample, this clone was seen a few times. This chain links TRBV7-8 with TRBJ1-5; TRBD1 is a possible D gene (5 bases). CDR1 is SGHVS, CDR2 FQNEAQ, per germline. Trimming pared 7 bases from V and 6 bases from J, leaving 10 bases between. The CDR3 totals 12 residues. DNA for the CDR3: TGTGCCAGCACAGGGCTGGGTCAGCCCCAGCATTTT. Its protein is CASTGLGQPQHF. Supplemented by reference TRBV7-8 and TRBJ1-5, the full variable domain reads GAGVSQSPRYKVAKRGQDVALRCDPISGHVSLFWYQQALGQGPEFLTYFQNEAQLDKSGLPSDRFFAERPEGSVSTLKIQRTQQEDSAVYLCASTGLGQPQHFGDGTRLSIL.

The chain couples TRBV5-1 to TRBJ2-1; 8 bases are shared with TRBD2. Germline loops: CDR1 SGHRS, CDR2 YFSETQ. CDR3 length: 19 amino acids. V lost 3 bases to trimming and J lost 8 bases; unmatched junction nucleotides: 22. Here the CDR3 reads CASSSDIAKGSRAGDEQFF. The CDR3 coding sequence is TGCGCCAGCAGCTCCGATATAGCGAAGGGATCGAGAGCGGGAGATGAGCAGTTCTTC.

V gene TRBV5-1 combines with J gene TRBJ2-2; TRBD1 or TRBD2 may be the D gene (5 bases each). The germline V gene has CDR1 SGHRS and CDR2 YFSETQ. The V end was cut by 2 bases, the J end by 3 bases, with 11 bases between. This CDR3 is 15 amino acids long. CDR3 loop: CASSFRDGDTGELFF. The CDR3 DNA sequence: TGCGCCAGCAGCTTCCGGGACGGGGACACCGGGGAGCTGTTTTTT. The variable domain in full, completed from reference TRBV5-1 and TRBJ2-2, reads KAGVTQTPRYLIKTRGQQVTLSCSPISGHRSVSWYQQTPGQGLQFLFEYFSETQRNKGNFPGRFSGRQFSNSRSEMNVSTLELGDSALYLCASSFRDGDTGELFFGEGSRLTVL.

The chain links TRBV6-5 to TRBJ2-3, with D possibly matching TRBD1 (5 bases). Germline lookup yields CDR1 MNHEY and CDR2 SVGAGI. The ends were cut back, 10 bases at V and 6 bases at J, with 17 bases in the middle. The CDR3 sequence is 13 residues long. The CDR3 nucleotides are TGTGCCACATCCCCAAATAGGGGCGATACGCAGTATTTT. Its translation is CATSPNRGDTQYF.

V and J are TRBV4-1 and TRBJ2-6, with D perhaps TRBD2 (6 bases). From germline, CDR1 is MGHRA and CDR2 YSYEKL. V was trimmed by 1 base and J by 0 bases, leaving 13 bases between them. The CDR3 extends over 18 amino acids. DNA for the CDR3: TGCGCCAGCAGCCAAGTTTGGGAGGACGCCTCTGGGGCCAACGTCCTGACTTTC. Its translation is CASSQVWEDASGANVLTF.

This sequence joins TRBV28 and TRBJ2-1; D not resolved. The CDR3 loop spans 16 amino acids. V was pared by 4 bases and J by 4 bases, with 17 bases between. Germline loops: CDR1 MDHEN, CDR2 SYDVKM. In DNA, the CDR3 is TGTGCCAGCAGTTCCTCGGGTACCTCGAAGTACAATGAGCAGTTCTTC. This sequence encodes CASSSSGTSKYNEQFF.

This chain joins TRBV5-4 and TRBJ1-1; 9 positions match TRBD1. J was trimmed by 6 bases and V by 0 bases; bases with no gene match: 6. The CDR3 is 15 residues long. The germline V gene encodes CDR1 SGHNT and CDR2 YYREEE (reference sequence). As DNA, the CDR3 is TGTGCCAGCAGCTTGGCGGGACAGGGAGAGGCTGAAGCTTTCTTT. This translates into CASSLAGQGEAEAFF. Together with reference TRBV5-4 and TRBJ1-1, the CDR3 gives the full variable domain: ETGVTQSPTHLIKTRGQQVTLRCSSQSGHNTVSWYQQALGQGPQFIFQYYREEENGRGNFPPRFSGLQFPNYSSELNVNALELDDSALYLCASSLAGQGEAEAFFGQGTRLTVV.